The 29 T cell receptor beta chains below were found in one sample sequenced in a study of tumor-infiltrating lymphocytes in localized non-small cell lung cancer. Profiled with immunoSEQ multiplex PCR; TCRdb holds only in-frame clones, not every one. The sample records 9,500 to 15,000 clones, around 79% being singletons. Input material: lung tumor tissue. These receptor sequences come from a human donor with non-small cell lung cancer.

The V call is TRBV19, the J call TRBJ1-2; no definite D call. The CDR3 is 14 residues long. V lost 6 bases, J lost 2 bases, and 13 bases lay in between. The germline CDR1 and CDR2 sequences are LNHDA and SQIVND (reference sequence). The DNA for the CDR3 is TGTGCCAGTAGGCGGGCAGGCGAAAACTATGGCTACACCTTC. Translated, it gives CASRRAGENYGYTF. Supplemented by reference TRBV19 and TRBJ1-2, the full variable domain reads DGGITQSPKYLFRKEGQNVTLSCEQNLNHDAMYWYRQDPGQGLRLIYYSQIVNDFQKGDIAEGYSVSREKKESFPLTVTSAQKNPTAFYLCASRRAGENYGYTFGSGTRLTVV.

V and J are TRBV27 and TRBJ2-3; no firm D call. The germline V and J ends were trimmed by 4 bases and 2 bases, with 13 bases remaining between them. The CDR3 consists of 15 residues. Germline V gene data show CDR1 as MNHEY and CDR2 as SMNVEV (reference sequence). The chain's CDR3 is CASSYLGLYTDTQYF. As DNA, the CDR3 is TGTGCCAGCAGTTATTTGGGTCTATACACAGATACGCAGTATTTT.

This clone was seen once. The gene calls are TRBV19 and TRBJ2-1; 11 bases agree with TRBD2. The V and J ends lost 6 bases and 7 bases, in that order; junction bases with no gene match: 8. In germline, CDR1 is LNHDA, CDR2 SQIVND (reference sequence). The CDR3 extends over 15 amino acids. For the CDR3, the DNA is TGTGCCAGTAGGTTAGCGGGAGGGCCGGTGAATGAGCAGTTCTTC. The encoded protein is CASRLAGGPVNEQFF.

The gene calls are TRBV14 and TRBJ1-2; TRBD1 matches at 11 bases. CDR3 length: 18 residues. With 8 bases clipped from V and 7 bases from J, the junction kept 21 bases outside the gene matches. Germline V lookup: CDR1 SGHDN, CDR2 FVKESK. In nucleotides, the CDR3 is TGTGCCAGCGCTGAAGAAAAAAGGGGGGACAGGGGGGTTGGTGGCTACACCTTC. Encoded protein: CASAEEKRGDRGVGGYTF.

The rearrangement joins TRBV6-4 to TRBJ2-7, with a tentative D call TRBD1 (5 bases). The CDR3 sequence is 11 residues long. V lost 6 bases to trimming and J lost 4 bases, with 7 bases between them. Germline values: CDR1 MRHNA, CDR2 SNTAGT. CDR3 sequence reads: CASRQGYEQYV. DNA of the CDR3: TGTGCCAGCAGGCAGGGTTACGAGCAGTACGTC.

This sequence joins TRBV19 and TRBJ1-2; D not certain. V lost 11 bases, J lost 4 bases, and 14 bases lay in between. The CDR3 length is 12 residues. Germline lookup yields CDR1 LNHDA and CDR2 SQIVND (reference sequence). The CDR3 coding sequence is TGTGCCGCGTGGCGGGTTTTCTATGGCTACACCTTC. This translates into CAAWRVFYGYTF.

CDR3: CASSPGLLGLSTGELFF. The CDR3 coding sequence is TGTGCCAGCAGCCCTGGGTTACTGGGGCTGAGCACCGGGGAGCTGTTTTTT. V and J are TRBV7-6 and TRBJ2-2; weak D call: TRBD1 (5 bases). Trimming removed 5 bases at V and 4 bases at J, with 20 bases between. The CDR3 length is 17 residues. The germline CDR1 and CDR2 sequences are SGHVS and FNYEAQ.

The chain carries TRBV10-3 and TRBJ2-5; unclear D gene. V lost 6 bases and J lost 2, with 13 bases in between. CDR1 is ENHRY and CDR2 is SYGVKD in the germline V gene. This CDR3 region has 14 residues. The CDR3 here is CAISGWTAQETQYF. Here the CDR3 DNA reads TGTGCCATCAGCGGCTGGACGGCTCAAGAGACCCAGTACTTC.

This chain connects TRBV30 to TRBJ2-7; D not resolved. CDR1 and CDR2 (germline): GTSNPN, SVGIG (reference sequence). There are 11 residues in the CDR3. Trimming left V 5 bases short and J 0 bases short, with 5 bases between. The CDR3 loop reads CAWSPSYEQYF. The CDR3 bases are TGTGCCTGGTCCCCCTCCTACGAGCAGTACTTC.

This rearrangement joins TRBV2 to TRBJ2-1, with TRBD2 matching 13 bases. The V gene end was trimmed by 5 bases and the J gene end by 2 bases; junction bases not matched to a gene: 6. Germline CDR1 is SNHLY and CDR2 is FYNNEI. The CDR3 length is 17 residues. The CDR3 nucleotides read TGTGCCAGCAGTCGACTAGCGGGGGGCAGGGCCTACAATGAGCAGTTCTTC. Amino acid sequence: CASSRLAGGRAYNEQFF.

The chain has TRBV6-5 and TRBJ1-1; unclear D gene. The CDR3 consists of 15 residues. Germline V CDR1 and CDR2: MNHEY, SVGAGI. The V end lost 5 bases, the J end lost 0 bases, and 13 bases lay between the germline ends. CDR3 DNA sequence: TGTGCCAGCAGTAAAAGGACTGGGGTGAACACTGAAGCTTTCTTT. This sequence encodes CASSKRTGVNTEAFF.

CDR3 DNA sequence: TGTGCCAGCTCACCAAAGGGTCGGGAGACCCAGTACTTC. This codes for CASSPKGRETQYF. V usage is TRBV18 and J usage is TRBJ2-5, with no clear D. The CDR3 totals 13 residues. Germline CDR1 is KGHSH and CDR2 is LQKENI. Trimming cost V 2 bases and J 5 bases, with 9 bases left between them.

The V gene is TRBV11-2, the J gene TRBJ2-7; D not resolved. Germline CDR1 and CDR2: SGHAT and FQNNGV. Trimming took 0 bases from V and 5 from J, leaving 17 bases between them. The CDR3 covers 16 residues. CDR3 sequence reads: CASSLDERLPAHEQYF. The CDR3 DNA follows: TGTGCCAGCAGCTTAGACGAGCGACTCCCGGCCCACGAGCAGTACTTC.

CDR3 bases: TGTGCCAGCAGTTACCTGTACAACACTGAAGCTTTCTTT. Its protein product is CASSYLYNTEAFF. This chain joins TRBV6-5 and TRBJ1-1, with D hard to call. Germline CDR1 MNHEY, CDR2 SVGAGI. The CDR3 is made up of 13 amino acids. Trimming removed 2 bases at V and 2 bases at J, with 6 bases between.

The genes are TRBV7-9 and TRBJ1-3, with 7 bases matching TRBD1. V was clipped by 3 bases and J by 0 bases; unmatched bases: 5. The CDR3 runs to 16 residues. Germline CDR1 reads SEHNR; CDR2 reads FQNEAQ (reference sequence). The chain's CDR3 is CASSFSDRNSGNTIYF. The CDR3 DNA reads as TGTGCCAGCAGCTTTTCGGACAGGAACTCTGGAAACACCATATATTTT.

CDR3 residues: CASSRRDSVYQPQHF. The CDR3 region has the DNA TGTGCCAGCAGTCGCCGGGACTCCGTTTATCAGCCCCAGCATTTT. The rearrangement joins TRBV2 to TRBJ1-5, with D perhaps TRBD1 (5 bases). Trimming took 5 bases from V and 5 from J, leaving 16 bases between them. The CDR3 is 15 residues long. Germline V gene data show CDR1 as SNHLY and CDR2 as FYNNEI.

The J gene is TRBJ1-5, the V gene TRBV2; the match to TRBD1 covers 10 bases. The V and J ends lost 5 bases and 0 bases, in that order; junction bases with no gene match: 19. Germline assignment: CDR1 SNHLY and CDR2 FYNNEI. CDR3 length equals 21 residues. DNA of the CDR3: TGTGCCAGCAGTCCGCGTATACCGGGACAGGGGTTTTCGGGTAGCAATCAGCCCCAGCATTTT. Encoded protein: CASSPRIPGQGFSGSNQPQHF.

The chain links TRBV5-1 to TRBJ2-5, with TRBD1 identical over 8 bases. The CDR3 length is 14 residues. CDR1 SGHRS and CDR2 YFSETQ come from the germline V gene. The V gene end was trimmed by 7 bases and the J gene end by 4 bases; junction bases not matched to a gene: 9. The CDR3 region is CASYRGTSRETQYF. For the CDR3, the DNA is TGCGCCAGCTACAGGGGGACATCTAGAGAGACCCAGTACTTC.

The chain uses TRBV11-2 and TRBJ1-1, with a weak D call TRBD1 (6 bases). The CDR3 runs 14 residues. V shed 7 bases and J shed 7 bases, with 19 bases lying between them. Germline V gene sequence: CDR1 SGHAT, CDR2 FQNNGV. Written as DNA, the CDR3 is TGTGCCAGCACCTCGTTGGGGGGCTCGGTTGAAGCTTTCTTT. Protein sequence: CASTSLGGSVEAFF.

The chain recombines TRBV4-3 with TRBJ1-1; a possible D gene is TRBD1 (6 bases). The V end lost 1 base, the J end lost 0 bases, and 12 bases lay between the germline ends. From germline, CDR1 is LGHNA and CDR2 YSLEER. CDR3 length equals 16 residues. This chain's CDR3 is CASSQARQGMNTEAFF. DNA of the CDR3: TGCGCCAGCAGCCAAGCTAGGCAGGGGATGAACACTGAAGCTTTCTTT.

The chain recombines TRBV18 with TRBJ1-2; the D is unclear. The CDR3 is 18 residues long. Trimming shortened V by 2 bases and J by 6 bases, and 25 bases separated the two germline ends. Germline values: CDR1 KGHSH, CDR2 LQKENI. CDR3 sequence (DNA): TGTGCCAGCTCACCATTAAGGGAGTTTACACAAGCTCTTCATGGCTACACCTTC. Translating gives CASSPLREFTQALHGYTF. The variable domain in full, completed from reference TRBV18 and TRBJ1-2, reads NAGVMQNPRHLVRRRGQEARLRCSPMKGHSHVYWYRQLPEEGLKFMVYLQKENIIDESGMPKERFSAEFPKEGPSILRIQQVVRGDSAAYFCASSPLREFTQALHGYTFGSGTRLTVV.

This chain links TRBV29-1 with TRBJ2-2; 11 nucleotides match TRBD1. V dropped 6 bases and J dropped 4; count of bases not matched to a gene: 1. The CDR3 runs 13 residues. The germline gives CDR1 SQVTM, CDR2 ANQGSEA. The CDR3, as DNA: TGCAGCGTAGGGACAGGGGGCACCGGGGAGCTGTTTTTT. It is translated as CSVGTGGTGELFF.

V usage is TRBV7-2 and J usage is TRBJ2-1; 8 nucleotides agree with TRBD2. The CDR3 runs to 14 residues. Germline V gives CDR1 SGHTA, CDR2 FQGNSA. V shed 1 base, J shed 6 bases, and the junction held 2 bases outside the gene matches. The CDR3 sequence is CASSLDLAGNEQFF. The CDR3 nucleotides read TGTGCCAGCAGCTTAGATCTAGCGGGCAATGAGCAGTTCTTC.

CDR3 region: CASSLADPGQGYQPQHF. The DNA for the CDR3 is TGTGCCAGCAGCTTAGCCGATCCGGGACAGGGGTATCAGCCCCAGCATTTT. The chain has TRBV7-2 and TRBJ1-5; 10 nucleotides agree with TRBD1. CDR1 is SGHTA and CDR2 is FQGNSA in the germline V gene. This CDR3 is built from 17 residues. V was clipped by 0 bases and J by 5 bases; unmatched bases: 7.

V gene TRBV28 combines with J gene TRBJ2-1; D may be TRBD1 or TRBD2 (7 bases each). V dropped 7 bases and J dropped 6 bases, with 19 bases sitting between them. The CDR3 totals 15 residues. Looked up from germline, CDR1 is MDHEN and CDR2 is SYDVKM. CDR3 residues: CASNRQGGKGNEQFF. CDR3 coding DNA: TGTGCCAGCAATAGACAGGGAGGGAAGGGCAATGAGCAGTTCTTC.

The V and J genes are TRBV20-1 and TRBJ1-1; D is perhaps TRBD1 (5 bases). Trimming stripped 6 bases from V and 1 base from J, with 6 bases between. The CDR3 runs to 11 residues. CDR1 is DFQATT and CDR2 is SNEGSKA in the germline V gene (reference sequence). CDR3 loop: CSARENTEAFF. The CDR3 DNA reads TGCAGTGCCAGGGAGAACACTGAAGCTTTCTTT.

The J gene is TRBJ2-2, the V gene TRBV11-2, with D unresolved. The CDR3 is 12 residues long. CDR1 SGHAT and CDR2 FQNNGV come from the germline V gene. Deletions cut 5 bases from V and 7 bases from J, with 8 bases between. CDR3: CASSQDVGELFF. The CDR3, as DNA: TGTGCCAGCAGCCAAGACGTCGGGGAGCTGTTTTTT.

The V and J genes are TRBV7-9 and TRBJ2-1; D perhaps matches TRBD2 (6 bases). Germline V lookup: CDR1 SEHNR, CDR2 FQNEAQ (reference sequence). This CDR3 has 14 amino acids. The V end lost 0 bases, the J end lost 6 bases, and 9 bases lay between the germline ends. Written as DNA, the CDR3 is TGTGCCAGCAGCTTAGCAAGCGGGCCCAATGAGCAGTTCTTC. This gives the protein CASSLASGPNEQFF.

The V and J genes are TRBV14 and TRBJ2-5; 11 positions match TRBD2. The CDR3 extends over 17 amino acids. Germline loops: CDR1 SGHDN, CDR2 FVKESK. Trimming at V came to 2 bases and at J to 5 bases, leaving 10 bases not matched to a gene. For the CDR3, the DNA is TGTGCCAGCAGCCAACTGGGACTAGCGGAGATAAGGGAGACCCAGTACTTC. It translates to CASSQLGLAEIRETQYF.